This entry lists 24 T cell receptor beta chains sequenced from one sample in a study of response to subunit inactivated influenza vaccine (dated by TCRdb to 2016 to 2019). The library relied on RT-PCR. Sequencing relied on an Illumina HiSeq 2500. TCRdb applied fastp at Q25 and MiXCR to the public reads, then kept only in-frame beta chains. Duplicate CDR3 protein sequences are folded into a single record with the most common DNA and genes. The sample yields over 300,000 distinct CDR3 sequences; 20% to 25% were counted once. The ten biggest clones cover 10% of the sample. Sequences were derived from PBMCs from blood, sampled less than 22 months after vaccination. Receptor source: a man aged 45 to 70 who received an inactivated influenza vaccine. Donor details come from another sample of the same person, matched by shared clones.

This clonotype was observed many times. V usage is TRBV29-1 and J usage is TRBJ1-1, with no clear D. Trimming removed 6 bases at V and 0 bases at J, with 11 bases between. CDR1 and CDR2 (germline): SQVTM, ANQGSEA. The CDR3 contains 13 residues. CDR3 nucleotides: TGCAGCGTGAGAATAGATATGAACACTGAAGCTTTCTTT. It specifies CSVRIDMNTEAFF.

V usage is TRBV2 and J usage is TRBJ2-5; perhaps TRBD2 as D (5 bases). V was pared by 9 bases and J by 0 bases, with 11 bases between. Germline assignment: CDR1 SNHLY and CDR2 FYNNEI. The CDR3 extends over 13 amino acids. CDR3 protein: CASRREYQETQYF. DNA of the CDR3: TGTGCCAGTCGTAGGGAGTACCAAGAGACCCAGTACTTC.

In this sample, this clonotype turned up many times. This chain uses TRBV12-3 or TRBV12-4 with TRBJ2-7; 7 bases align to TRBD1. The CDR3 contains 15 residues. V was clipped by 4 bases and J by 1 base; unmatched bases: 7. In DNA, the CDR3 is TGTGCCAGCAGTTCCCGGGACAGCCATTCCTACGAGCAGTACTTC. Residues: CASSSRDSHSYEQYF.

The sample holds a few counts of this clonotype. This chain joins TRBV28 and TRBJ1-1, with D perhaps TRBD1 (5 bases). The ends were cut back, 5 bases at V and 0 bases at J, with 13 bases in the middle. The CDR3 has 15 amino acids. CDR1 is MDHEN and CDR2 is SYDVKM in the germline V gene. CDR3 loop: CASSTPGRMNTEAFF. Here the CDR3 DNA reads TGTGCCAGCAGTACGCCGGGACGGATGAACACTGAAGCTTTCTTT.

In its sample, this clonotype was seen a few times. V usage is TRBV20-1 and J usage is TRBJ1-2; 9 nucleotides line up with TRBD1. V lost 3 bases and J lost 4; bases outside the gene matches: 12. This CDR3 comprises 16 residues. The V gene's germline CDR1 is DFQATT and CDR2 SNEGSKA (reference sequence). CDR3 nucleotide sequence: TGCAGTGCTAGTCGCACAGGGGGCTTGTCTATCTATGGCTACACCTTC. Amino acid sequence: CSASRTGGLSIYGYTF.

In this sample, this clonotype turned up a few times. The CDR3 reads CSASRQDKQPQHF. The CDR3 region has the DNA TGCAGTGCTAGTCGACAGGATAAGCAGCCCCAGCATTTT. This rearrangement joins TRBV20-1 to TRBJ1-5; D possibly corresponds to TRBD1 (6 bases). CDR1 and CDR2 from the germline V gene are DFQATT and SNEGSKA (reference sequence). This CDR3 comprises 13 residues. Trimming left V 3 bases short and J 7 bases short, with 13 bases between.

This chain links TRBV5-1 with TRBJ1-1; D unresolved. V dropped 0 bases and J dropped 5 bases, with 14 bases sitting between them. The length of the CDR3 is 15 residues. Germline CDR1 and CDR2: SGHRS and YFSETQ. CDR3 DNA: TGCGCCAGCAGCTTGGATCAGGTGGGGAGAACTGAAGCTTTCTTT. It specifies CASSLDQVGRTEAFF. The whole variable domain, filled in from reference TRBV5-1 and TRBJ1-1, reads KAGVTQTPRYLIKTRGQQVTLSCSPISGHRSVSWYQQTPGQGLQFLFEYFSETQRNKGNFPGRFSGRQFSNSRSEMNVSTLELGDSALYLCASSLDQVGRTEAFFGQGTRLTVV.

The chain carries TRBV5-1 and TRBJ2-3; TRBD1 might be the D (5 bases). The CDR3 is made up of 12 amino acids. The V end lost 2 bases, the J end lost 4 bases, and 5 bases lay between the germline ends. Per the germline V gene, CDR1 is SGHRS and CDR2 is YFSETQ. The CDR3 spells CASSFRADTQYF. DNA of the CDR3: TGCGCCAGCAGCTTCAGGGCAGATACGCAGTATTTT.

This clonotype was counted a single time. This chain uses TRBV24-1 with TRBJ2-1; 9 nucleotides agree with TRBD2. The CDR3 covers 16 residues. V lost 4 bases and J lost 5; bases outside the gene matches: 8. Germline V gene lookup returns CDR1 KGHDR and CDR2 SFDVKD. CDR3 nucleotide sequence: TGTGCCACCAGTGAGTTCTCGCGGGAGGGTGACAATGAGCAGTTCTTC. Its translation: CATSEFSREGDNEQFF.

In this sample, this clonotype turned up a few times. The rearrangement uses TRBV20-1 and TRBJ2-4, with TRBD1 identical over 9 bases. The CDR3 spans 13 residues. The germline CDR1 and CDR2 sequences are DFQATT and SNEGSKA (reference sequence). With V trimmed by 1 base and J by 7 bases, 2 bases remained unmatched. CDR3 nucleotides: TGCAGTGCTAGAGGGGGACAGGGTAACATTCAGTACTTC. This sequence encodes CSARGGQGNIQYF.

This clonotype has just a few counts. The J gene is TRBJ2-1, the V gene TRBV29-1, with D unclear. Germline V gene lookup returns CDR1 SQVTM and CDR2 ANQGSEA. Between the trimmed V and J ends, which lost 1 base and 3 bases, there was a span of 13 bases. This CDR3 contains 15 residues. The CDR3, as DNA: TGCAGCGTTGAAGGGTCTGGGCAGGTCTACAATGAGCAGTTCTTC. Amino acids: CSVEGSGQVYNEQFF.

The rearrangement links TRBV20-1 to TRBJ2-5; TRBD2 matches 10 bases. Germline CDR1 is DFQATT and CDR2 is SNEGSKA (reference sequence). There are 13 residues in the CDR3. Trimming took 8 bases from V and 4 from J; bases not matched to a gene: 7. DNA for the CDR3: TGCAGTACCAGACTAGCGGGCCGAGAGACCCAGTACTTC. Protein: CSTRLAGRETQYF.

Only a few counts were recorded for this clonotype. The chain combines TRBV5-1 with TRBJ2-2; tentatively, D is TRBD1 or TRBD2 (5 bases each). This CDR3 contains 11 residues. Trimming removed 7 bases from V and 6 bases from J, with 7 bases in between. In germline, CDR1 is SGHRS, CDR2 YFSETQ. In DNA, the CDR3 is TGCGCCAGCCGGGACGCCGGGGAGCTGTTTTTT. Translated, it gives CASRDAGELFF.

The V gene is TRBV6-2 or TRBV6-3, the J gene TRBJ2-3; TRBD2 matches 12 bases. The CDR3 spans 15 residues. After removal of 6 bases from V and 5 bases from J, the junction contained 6 bases not matched to a gene. Germline-derived CDR1 and CDR2 are MNHEY and SVGEGT. Written as DNA, the CDR3 is TGTGCCAGCAGACCTACTAGCGGGGGGCAAGATACGCAGTATTTT. Protein: CASRPTSGGQDTQYF.

This clonotype appeared a few times. The rearrangement joins TRBV20-1 to TRBJ1-5; a possible D gene is TRBD1 (5 bases). This CDR3 is 15 amino acids long. Deletions cut 0 bases from V and 8 bases from J, with 17 bases between. CDR1 is DFQATT, CDR2 SNEGSKA, per germline (reference sequence). CDR3 nucleotide sequence: TGCAGTGCTAGAGATTTATTCGGGACGGCCAAGCCCCAGCATTTT. It specifies CSARDLFGTAKPQHF.

The J gene is TRBJ2-3, the V gene TRBV3-1; tentatively, D is TRBD1 or TRBD2 (5 bases each). CDR3 length: 14 amino acids. V shed 2 bases and J shed 2 bases, with 8 bases lying between them. CDR1 and CDR2 from the germline V gene are LGHDT and YNNKEL (reference sequence). The CDR3 loop reads CASSQRGPTDTQYF. For the CDR3, the DNA is TGTGCCAGCAGCCAAAGGGGACCCACAGATACGCAGTATTTT.

The rearrangement joins TRBV3-1 to TRBJ1-2; 8 bases agree with TRBD1. V shed 6 bases, J shed 5 bases, and the junction held 8 bases outside the gene matches. Germline assignment: CDR1 LGHDT and CDR2 YNNKEL (reference sequence). The CDR3 is 14 amino acids. The CDR3 sequence is CASSRRGQEYGYTF. The CDR3 coding sequence is TGTGCCAGCAGTCGCAGGGGGCAAGAGTATGGCTACACCTTC.

The chain uses TRBV7-2 and TRBJ1-3; weak D call: TRBD1 (5 bases). There are 15 residues in the CDR3. CDR1 and CDR2 from the germline V gene are SGHTA and FQGNSA. Trimming took off 5 bases at V and 2 bases at J, with 13 bases between the two ends. CDR3 nucleotide sequence: TGTGCCAGCAGCCCAGGGAACTTCGCTGGAAACACCATATATTTT. Translated, it gives CASSPGNFAGNTIYF. Based on the CDR3 plus reference TRBV7-2 and TRBJ1-3, the full variable domain is GAGVSQSPSNKVTEKGKDVELRCDPISGHTALYWYRQSLGQGLEFLIYFQGNSAPDKSGLPSDRFSAERTGGSVSTLTIQRTQQEDSAVYLCASSPGNFAGNTIYFGEGSWLTVV.

This clonotype has more than one count but fewer than ten. The gene calls are TRBV24-1 and TRBJ2-3; no definite D call. This CDR3 has 20 amino acids. Per germline, CDR1 KGHDR and CDR2 SFDVKD. The V end was cut by 2 bases, the J end by 0 bases, with 23 bases between. CDR3 residues: CATSDSYGPPSLGSTDTQYF. The CDR3 DNA is TGTGCCACCAGTGATTCCTACGGACCTCCGTCTCTTGGCAGCACAGATACGCAGTATTTT.

The table lists this clonotype with a few counts. The genes are TRBV16 and TRBJ1-1, with a tentative D call TRBD1 (5 bases). Germline CDR1 KGHSY, CDR2 FQNENV. V was trimmed by 2 bases and J by 1 base, leaving 23 bases between them. CDR3 size: 19 residues. CDR3 nucleotide sequence: TGTGCCAGCAGCCAAACCTCACGGGGGTCCCGAGGAGGGAACACTGAAGCTTTCTTT. This encodes CASSQTSRGSRGGNTEAFF.

This clonotype occurred many times. The CDR3 region has the DNA TGTGCCAGCAGCTTAGCGCTGTTAACCTCCTACAATGAGCAGTTCTTC. Its translation: CASSLALLTSYNEQFF. The gene calls are TRBV7-8 and TRBJ2-1; unclear D gene. Germline values: CDR1 SGHVS, CDR2 FQNEAQ. Trimming pared 0 bases from V and 0 bases from J, leaving 9 bases between. CDR3 length equals 16 residues.

In its sample, this clonotype was seen many times. The rearrangement links TRBV10-3 to TRBJ2-5, with 7 bases that match TRBD1. Trimming cost V 7 bases and J 3 bases; bases outside gene matches: 5. CDR3 size: 13 residues. The germline gives CDR1 ENHRY, CDR2 SYGVKD. The CDR3 loop is CAINGQAEETQYF. CDR3 DNA: TGTGCCATCAACGGACAGGCGGAAGAGACCCAGTACTTC.

This clonotype was detected a few times. The genes are TRBV11-2 and TRBJ2-4; D remains unclear. V was shortened by 4 bases and J by 5 bases, with 15 bases between the two germline ends. CDR3 length equals 15 residues. Germline V CDR1 and CDR2: SGHAT, FQNNGV. CDR3 region: CASSSRWALQNIQYF. The CDR3 nucleotides read TGTGCCAGCAGCTCCCGGTGGGCCCTACAAAACATTCAGTACTTC.

This clonotype was seen a few times. The J gene is TRBJ2-5, the V gene TRBV5-1, with TRBD1 matching over 10 bases. The CDR3 spans 15 residues. Trimming removed 1 base from V and 5 bases from J; junction bases left unmatched: 5. CDR1 and CDR2 from the germline V gene are SGHRS and YFSETQ. CDR3 coding DNA: TGCGCCAGCAGCTTGCGGACAGGGGGTTCTGAGACCCAGTACTTC. Its translation: CASSLRTGGSETQYF.